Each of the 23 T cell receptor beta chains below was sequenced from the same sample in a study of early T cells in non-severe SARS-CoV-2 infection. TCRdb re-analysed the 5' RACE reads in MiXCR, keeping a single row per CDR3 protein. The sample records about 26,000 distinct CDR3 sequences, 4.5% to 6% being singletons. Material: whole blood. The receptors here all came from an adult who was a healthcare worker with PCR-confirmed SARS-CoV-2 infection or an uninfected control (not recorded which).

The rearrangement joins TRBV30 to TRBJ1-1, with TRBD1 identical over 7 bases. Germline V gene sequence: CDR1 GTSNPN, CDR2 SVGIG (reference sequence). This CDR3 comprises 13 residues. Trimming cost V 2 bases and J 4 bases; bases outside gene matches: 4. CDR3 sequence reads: CAWSWNRGTEAFF. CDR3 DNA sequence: TGTGCCTGGAGTTGGAACAGGGGCACTGAAGCTTTCTTT.

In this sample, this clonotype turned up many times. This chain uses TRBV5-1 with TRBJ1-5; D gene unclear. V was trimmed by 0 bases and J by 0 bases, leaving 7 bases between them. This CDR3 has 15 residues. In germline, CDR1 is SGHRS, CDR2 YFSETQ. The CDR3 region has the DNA TGCGCCAGCAGCTTGGACGGGGATAGCAATCAGCCCCAGCATTTT. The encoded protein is CASSLDGDSNQPQHF.

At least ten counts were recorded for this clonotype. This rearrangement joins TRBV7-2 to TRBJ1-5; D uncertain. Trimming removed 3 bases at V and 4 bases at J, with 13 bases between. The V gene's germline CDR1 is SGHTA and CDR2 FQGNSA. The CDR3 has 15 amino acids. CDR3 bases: TGTGCCAGCAGCTTTCCGGGTCCGGTAAATCAGCCCCAGCATTTT. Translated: CASSFPGPVNQPQHF.

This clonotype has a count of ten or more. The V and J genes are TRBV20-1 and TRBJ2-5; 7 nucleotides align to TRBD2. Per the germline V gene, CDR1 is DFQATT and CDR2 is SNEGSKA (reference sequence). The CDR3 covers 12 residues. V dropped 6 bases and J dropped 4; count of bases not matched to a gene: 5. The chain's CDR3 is CSAIGLGETQYF. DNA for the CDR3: TGCAGTGCGATAGGACTAGGAGAGACCCAGTACTTC.

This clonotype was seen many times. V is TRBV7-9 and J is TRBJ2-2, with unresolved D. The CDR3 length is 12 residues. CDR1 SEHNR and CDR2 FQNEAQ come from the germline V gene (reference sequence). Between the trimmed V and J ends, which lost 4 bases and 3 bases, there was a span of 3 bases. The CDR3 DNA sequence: TGTGCCAGCAGCTACGACACCGGGGAGCTGTTTTTT. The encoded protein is CASSYDTGELFF.

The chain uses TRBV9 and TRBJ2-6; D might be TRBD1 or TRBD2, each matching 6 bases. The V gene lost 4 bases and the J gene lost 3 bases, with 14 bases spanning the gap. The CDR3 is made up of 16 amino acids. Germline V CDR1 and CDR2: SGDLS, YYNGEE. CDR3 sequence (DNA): TGTGCCAGCAGCCCTAGAGGGGGGAGTGGGGCCAACGTCCTGACTTTC. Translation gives CASSPRGGSGANVLTF.

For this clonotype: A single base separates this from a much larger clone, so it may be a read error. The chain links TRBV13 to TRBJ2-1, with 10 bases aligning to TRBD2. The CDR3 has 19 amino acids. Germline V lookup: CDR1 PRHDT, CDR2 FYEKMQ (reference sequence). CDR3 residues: CASSLSTGLAALTYYEQFF. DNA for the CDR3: TGTGCCAGCAGCTTATCCACAGGACTAGCGGCCCTTACCTACTATGAGCAGTTCTTC.

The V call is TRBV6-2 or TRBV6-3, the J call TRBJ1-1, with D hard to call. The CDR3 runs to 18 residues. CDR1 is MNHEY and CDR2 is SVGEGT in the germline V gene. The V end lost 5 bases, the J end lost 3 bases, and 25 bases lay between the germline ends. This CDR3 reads CASSPLMRRPSTHTEAFF. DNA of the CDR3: TGTGCCAGCAGTCCACTCATGCGCCGACCCTCGACGCACACTGAAGCTTTCTTT.

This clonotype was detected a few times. The CDR3 is CASSYSISTGRAYEQYF. The CDR3, as DNA: TGTGCCAGCAGTTACTCGATTTCTACAGGGAGGGCCTACGAGCAGTACTTC. This chain uses TRBV6-2 or TRBV6-3 with TRBJ2-7; perhaps TRBD2 as D (7 bases). This CDR3 is 17 amino acids long. Trimming took off 0 bases at V and 2 bases at J, with 17 bases between the two ends. In germline, CDR1 is MNHEY, CDR2 SVGEGT.

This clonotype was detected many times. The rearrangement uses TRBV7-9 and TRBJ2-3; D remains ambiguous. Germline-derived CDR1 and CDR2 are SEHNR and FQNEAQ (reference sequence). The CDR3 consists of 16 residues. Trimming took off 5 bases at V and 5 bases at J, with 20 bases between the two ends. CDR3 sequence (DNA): TGTGCCAGCAGCGGAGCCCGAACCCCCCCGGGAGATACGCAGTATTTT. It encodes CASSGARTPPGDTQYF.

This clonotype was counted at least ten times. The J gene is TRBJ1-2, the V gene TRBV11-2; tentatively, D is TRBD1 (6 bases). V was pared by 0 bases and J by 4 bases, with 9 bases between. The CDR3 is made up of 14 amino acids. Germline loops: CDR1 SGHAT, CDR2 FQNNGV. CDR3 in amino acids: CASSLERGFYGYTF. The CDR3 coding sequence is TGTGCCAGCAGCTTAGAAAGGGGGTTCTATGGCTACACCTTC.

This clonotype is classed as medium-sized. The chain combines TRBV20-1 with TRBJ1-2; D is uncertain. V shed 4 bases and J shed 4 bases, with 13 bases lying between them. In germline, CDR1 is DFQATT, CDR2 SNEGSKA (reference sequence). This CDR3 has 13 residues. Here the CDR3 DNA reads TGCAGTGCTACCGGTCGGGAAAGCTATGGCTACACCTTC. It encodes CSATGRESYGYTF.

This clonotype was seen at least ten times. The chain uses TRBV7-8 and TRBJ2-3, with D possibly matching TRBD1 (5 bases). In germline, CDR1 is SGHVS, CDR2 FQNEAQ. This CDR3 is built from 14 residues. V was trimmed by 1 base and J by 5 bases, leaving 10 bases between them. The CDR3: CASSLGTFGDTQYF. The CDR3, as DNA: TGTGCCAGCAGCTTAGGGACATTCGGAGATACGCAGTATTTT.

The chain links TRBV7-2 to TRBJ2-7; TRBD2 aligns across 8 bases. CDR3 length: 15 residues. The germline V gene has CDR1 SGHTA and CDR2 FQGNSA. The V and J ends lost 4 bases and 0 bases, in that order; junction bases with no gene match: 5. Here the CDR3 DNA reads TGTGCCAGCAGCTCCTTTGCGGGGGGCTCCTACGAGCAGTACTTC. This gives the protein CASSSFAGGSYEQYF.

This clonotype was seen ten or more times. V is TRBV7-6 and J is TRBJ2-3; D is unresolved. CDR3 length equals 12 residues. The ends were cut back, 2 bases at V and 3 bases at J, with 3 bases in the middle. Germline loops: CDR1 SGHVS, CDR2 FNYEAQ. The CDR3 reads CASSLRTDTQYF. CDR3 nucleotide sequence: TGTGCCAGCAGCTTACGGACAGATACGCAGTATTTT.

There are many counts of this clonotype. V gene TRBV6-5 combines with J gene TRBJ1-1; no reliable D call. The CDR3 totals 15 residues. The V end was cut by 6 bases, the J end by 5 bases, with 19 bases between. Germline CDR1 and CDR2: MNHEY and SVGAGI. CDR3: CASRYPGIRETEAFF. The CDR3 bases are TGTGCCAGCAGATACCCGGGGATCCGGGAAACTGAAGCTTTCTTT.

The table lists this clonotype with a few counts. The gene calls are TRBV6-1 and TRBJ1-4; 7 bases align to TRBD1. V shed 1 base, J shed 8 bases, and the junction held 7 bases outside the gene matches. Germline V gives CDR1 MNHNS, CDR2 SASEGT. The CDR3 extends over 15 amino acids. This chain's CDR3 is CASSEVPGGAEKLFF. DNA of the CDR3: TGTGCCAGCAGTGAAGTCCCAGGGGGAGCGGAAAAACTGTTTTTT.

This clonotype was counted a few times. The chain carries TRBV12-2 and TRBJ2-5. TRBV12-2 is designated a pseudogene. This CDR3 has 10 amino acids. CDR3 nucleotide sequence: TGTGCAAGTCGCGCTAAGACCCAGTACTTC. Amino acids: CASRAKTQYF.

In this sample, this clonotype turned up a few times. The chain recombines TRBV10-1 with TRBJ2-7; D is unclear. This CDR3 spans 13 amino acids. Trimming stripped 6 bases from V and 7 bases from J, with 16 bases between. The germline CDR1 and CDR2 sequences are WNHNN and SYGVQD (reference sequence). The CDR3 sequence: CASSAAVSGEQYF. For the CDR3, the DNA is TGCGCCAGCAGCGCTGCCGTCTCCGGGGAGCAGTACTTC.

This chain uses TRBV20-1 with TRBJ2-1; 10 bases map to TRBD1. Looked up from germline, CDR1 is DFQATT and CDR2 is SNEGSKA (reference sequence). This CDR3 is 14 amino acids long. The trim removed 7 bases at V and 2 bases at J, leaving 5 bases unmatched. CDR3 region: CSVPGTGAYNEQFF. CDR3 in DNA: TGCAGTGTCCCCGGGACAGGGGCCTACAATGAGCAGTTCTTC.

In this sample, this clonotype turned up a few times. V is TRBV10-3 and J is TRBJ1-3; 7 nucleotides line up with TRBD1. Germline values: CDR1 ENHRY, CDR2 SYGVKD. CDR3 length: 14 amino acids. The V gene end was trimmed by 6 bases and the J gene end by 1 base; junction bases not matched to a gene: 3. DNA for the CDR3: TGTGCCATCAGCCCGACAGGGTCTGGAAACACCATATATTTT. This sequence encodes CAISPTGSGNTIYF.

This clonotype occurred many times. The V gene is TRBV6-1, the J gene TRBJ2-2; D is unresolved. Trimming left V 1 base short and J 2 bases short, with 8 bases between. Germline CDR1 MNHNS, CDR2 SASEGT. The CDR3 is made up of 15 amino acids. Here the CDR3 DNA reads TGTGCCAGCAGTGAAGAGGCTGAAAACACCGGGGAGCTGTTTTTT. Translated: CASSEEAENTGELFF.

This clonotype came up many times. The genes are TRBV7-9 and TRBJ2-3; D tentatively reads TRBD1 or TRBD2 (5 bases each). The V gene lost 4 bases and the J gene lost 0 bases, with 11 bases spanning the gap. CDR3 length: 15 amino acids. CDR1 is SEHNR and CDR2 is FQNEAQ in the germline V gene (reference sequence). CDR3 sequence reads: CASSSEGTSTDTQYF. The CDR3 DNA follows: TGTGCCAGCAGCTCAGAGGGGACCAGCACAGATACGCAGTATTTT.